These 32 T cell receptor beta chains were all obtained from the same sample, sequenced in a study of blood T cells in healthy people across ages. With a J-beta primer mix and a sample-barcoded 5' primer, a second PCR ran about 6 to 11 cycles. TCRdb analysed the 5' RACE reads with MiXCR anew, one entry per CDR3 protein. The sample lists approximately 1.5 million distinct CDR3 sequences; less than 45% were seen once. Sequencing was carried out using blood. The receptors originated from a woman younger than 30 in good health.

The chain uses TRBV7-9 and TRBJ2-7; 8 nucleotides align to TRBD1. The germline gives CDR1 SEHNR, CDR2 FQNEAQ (reference sequence). CDR3 length equals 14 residues. After removal of 8 bases from V and 1 base from J, the junction contained 7 bases not matched to a gene. The CDR3 DNA is TGTGCCAGCGGGGGGACAGGTTATTCCTACGAGCAGTACTTC. Protein: CASGGTGYSYEQYF.

This clonotype was seen only a few times. The chain is built from TRBV20-1 and TRBJ2-7; D possibly corresponds to TRBD1 (5 bases). V was cut by 5 bases and J by 1 base, with 15 bases left in between. Germline V lookup: CDR1 DFQATT, CDR2 SNEGSKA (reference sequence). This CDR3 comprises 14 residues. This CDR3 is CSAYRQDNSYEQYF. The CDR3 coding sequence is TGCAGTGCTTACAGGCAGGACAATTCCTACGAGCAGTACTTC.

V usage is TRBV20-1 and J usage is TRBJ1-5; D is possibly TRBD1 (6 bases). This CDR3 spans 15 amino acids. With 2 bases removed from V and 6 bases from J, the gap between germline ends came to 17 bases. From germline, CDR1 is DFQATT and CDR2 SNEGSKA (reference sequence). The CDR3 protein is CSARKRNRAFQPQHF. CDR3 bases: TGCAGTGCTAGAAAACGGAACAGGGCCTTTCAGCCCCAGCATTTT.

The chain combines TRBV6-1 with TRBJ2-7; D is undetermined. Trimming shortened V by 5 bases and J by 0 bases, and 20 bases separated the two germline ends. The CDR3 is made up of 17 amino acids. Germline V lookup: CDR1 MNHNS, CDR2 SASEGT. In DNA form, the CDR3 reads TGTGCCAGCAGTCGTACGTTGCGGAGAATTAGCTCCTACGAGCAGTACTTC. It yields the protein CASSRTLRRISSYEQYF.

The rearrangement links TRBV7-9 to TRBJ2-7; D gene unclear. CDR3 length: 13 residues. The germline CDR1 and CDR2 sequences are SEHNR and FQNEAQ (reference sequence). Between the trimmed V and J ends, which lost 2 bases and 5 bases, there was a span of 10 bases. CDR3 sequence (DNA): TGTGCCAGCAGCTTAATAGTGGAGAACGAGCAGTACTTC. Amino acid sequence: CASSLIVENEQYF.

The chain employs TRBV7-9 and TRBJ2-7, with a possible D match to TRBD2 (5 bases). The V and J ends lost 3 bases and 6 bases respectively, with 9 bases between them. Per germline, CDR1 SEHNR and CDR2 FQNEAQ (reference sequence). CDR3 length: 12 amino acids. CDR3 loop: CASSLDSGEQYF. Here the CDR3 DNA reads TGTGCCAGCAGCTTGGACTCTGGCGAGCAGTACTTC.

The V and J genes are TRBV7-2 and TRBJ2-1, with D uncertain. The CDR3 is 15 residues long. Germline V gene lookup returns CDR1 SGHTA and CDR2 FQGNSA. Trimming removed 1 base from V and 5 bases from J, with 12 bases in between. In DNA form, the CDR3 reads TGTGCCAGCAGCTTAGGGGCTGGTTCGCACAATGAGCAGTTCTTC. Translated: CASSLGAGSHNEQFF.

This clonotype occurred many times. This CDR3 is CARVGLYYEQYF. As DNA, the CDR3 is TGTGCCAGAGTCGGTCTCTACTACGAGCAGTACTTC. The chain has TRBV9 and TRBJ2-7; D unresolved. The CDR3 contains 12 residues. Trimming took 8 bases from V and 3 from J, leaving 12 bases between them. Germline CDR1 SGDLS, CDR2 YYNGEE.

This clonotype was seen only a few times. The chain combines TRBV7-2 with TRBJ2-1; a weak D match, TRBD2 (7 bases). The CDR3 has 14 residues. Trimming took 5 bases from V and 9 from J, leaving 17 bases between them. Germline V gives CDR1 SGHTA, CDR2 FQGNSA. CDR3 DNA sequence: TGTGCCAGCAGCCTAAGGGGGGGGAAAGGTGAGCAGTTCTTC. Its translation is CASSLRGGKGEQFF.

This clonotype was observed a few times. The chain recombines TRBV28 with TRBJ2-3; D ambiguous. V was pared by 7 bases and J by 6 bases, with 11 bases between. This CDR3 region has 12 residues. Germline lookup yields CDR1 MDHEN and CDR2 SYDVKM. The CDR3 loop is CASTLPGDTQYF. The DNA for the CDR3 is TGTGCCAGCACCCTACCTGGGGATACGCAGTATTTT.

The V call is TRBV6-2 or TRBV6-3, the J call TRBJ2-5; 15 bases are shared with TRBD2. With the DNA end fitting TRBJ2-7 better, the J assignment may be wrong. The CDR3 extends over 16 amino acids. Germline V gene data show CDR1 as MNHEY and CDR2 as SVGEGT. CDR3 in DNA: TGTGCCCACGCCGGGGGACTAGCGGGAGGTGTCTACGAGCAGTACTTC. Amino acids: CAHAGGLAGGVYEQYF.

This chain links TRBV10-3 with TRBJ1-1; D is undetermined. CDR3 length: 12 amino acids. Deletions cut 6 bases from V and 2 bases from J, with 7 bases between. Per the germline V gene, CDR1 is ENHRY and CDR2 is SYGVKD. CDR3 loop: CAISIDNTEAFF. Here the CDR3 DNA reads TGTGCCATCAGCATCGACAACACTGAAGCTTTCTTT.

The rearrangement uses TRBV6-2 or TRBV6-3 and TRBJ2-1; possible D gene TRBD2, 6 bases. The ends were cut back, 2 bases at V and 3 bases at J, with 11 bases in the middle. This CDR3 contains 15 residues. Germline assignment: CDR1 MNHEY and CDR2 SVGEGT. Written as DNA, the CDR3 is TGTGCCAGCAGTTACGGGCTAGCGCACTACAATGAGCAGTTCTTC. Its translation is CASSYGLAHYNEQFF.

This chain joins TRBV7-9 and TRBJ1-2, with no clear D. CDR3 size: 15 residues. Trimming pared 4 bases from V and 6 bases from J, leaving 18 bases between. Germline V CDR1 and CDR2: SEHNR, FQNEAQ (reference sequence). The CDR3: CASSYLMGIMDGYTF. As DNA, the CDR3 is TGTGCCAGCAGCTACCTAATGGGTATCATGGATGGCTACACCTTC.

The rearrangement uses TRBV15 and TRBJ2-7, with D perhaps matching TRBD2 (5 bases). Deletions cut 0 bases from V and 0 bases from J, with 9 bases between. The CDR3 totals 15 residues. From germline, CDR1 is LNHNV and CDR2 YYDKDF (reference sequence). Here the CDR3 DNA reads TGTGCCACCAGCAGAGAGGGAGCTGGCTCCTACGAGCAGTACTTC. Translating it yields CATSREGAGSYEQYF.

In its sample, this clonotype was seen a few times. The V and J genes are TRBV27 and TRBJ1-4; D gene uncertain. This CDR3 region has 15 residues. The V end was cut by 5 bases, the J end by 4 bases, with 14 bases between. Germline CDR1 MNHEY, CDR2 SMNVEV (reference sequence). In DNA, the CDR3 is TGTGCCAGCAGTACGACGGGCGGCTTTAATGAAAAACTGTTTTTT. The encoded protein is CASSTTGGFNEKLFF.

J is TRBJ2-7 and V is TRBV7-2; no clear D gene. The germline gives CDR1 SGHTA, CDR2 FQGNSA. V lost 3 bases and J lost 6, with 12 bases in between. The CDR3 consists of 13 residues. As DNA, the CDR3 is TGTGCCAGCAGCTTTGGTTCGGGCTCCGAGCAGTACTTC. Protein product: CASSFGSGSEQYF.

The V call is TRBV24-1, the J call TRBJ2-1, with TRBD1 matching 9 bases. The germline CDR1 and CDR2 sequences are KGHDR and SFDVKD. The CDR3 has 15 residues. With V trimmed by 3 bases and J by 5 bases, 4 bases remained unmatched. This CDR3 is CATSDGDRAHNEQFF. CDR3 in DNA: TGTGCCACCAGTGATGGGGACAGGGCCCACAATGAGCAGTTCTTC.

This clonotype was counted many times. V and J are TRBV6-5 and TRBJ1-1, with D uncertain. Germline CDR1 is MNHEY and CDR2 is SVGAGI. CDR3 length: 14 amino acids. The ends were cut back, 6 bases at V and 1 base at J, with 12 bases in the middle. CDR3 nucleotides: TGTGCCAGCAGCCCCCTCACGGGGAACACTGAAGCTTTCTTT. Residues: CASSPLTGNTEAFF.

The V gene is TRBV12-3 or TRBV12-4, the J gene TRBJ2-7, with 8 bases lining up with TRBD2. J gave up 1 base and V 5 bases, and 7 bases lay outside the gene matches. This CDR3 spans 15 amino acids. The CDR3 is CASSMAAGGSYEQYF. In DNA form, the CDR3 reads TGTGCCAGCAGTATGGCGGCGGGAGGATCCTACGAGCAGTACTTC.

This clonotype has a single count. V and J are TRBV15 and TRBJ2-4; unclear D gene. The J call may be mistaken, given a closer DNA end match to TRBJ2-7. CDR3 length: 14 residues. Germline assignment: CDR1 LNHNV and CDR2 YYDKDF (reference sequence). The CDR3 nucleotides read TGTGCCACCAGCAGAGATGTGGGTTCCGACGAGCAGTACTTC. Protein: CATSRDVGSDEQYF.

Only a few counts were recorded for this clonotype. This chain connects TRBV2 to TRBJ1-6, with D unresolved. V was trimmed by 6 bases and J by 10 bases, leaving 10 bases between them. The CDR3 totals 12 residues. Germline-derived CDR1 and CDR2 are SNHLY and FYNNEI. Written as DNA, the CDR3 is TGTGCCAGCAGGGGCTTGTGGTCACCCCTCCACTTT. Its protein is CASRGLWSPLHF.

This clonotype appeared a few times. The chain uses TRBV20-1 and TRBJ2-2; D tentatively fits TRBD1 or TRBD2 (5 bases each). The CDR3 length is 12 residues. Trimming cost V 7 bases and J 2 bases, with 8 bases left between them. Looked up from germline, CDR1 is DFQATT and CDR2 is SNEGSKA (reference sequence). The CDR3: CSGWDNTGELFF. As DNA, the CDR3 is TGCAGTGGATGGGACAACACCGGGGAGCTGTTTTTT.

This clonotype appeared a single time. The gene calls are TRBV7-2 and TRBJ2-2, with D tentatively TRBD1 (6 bases). V lost 8 bases and J 4 bases, leaving 17 bases between the germline ends. Germline values: CDR1 SGHTA, CDR2 FQGNSA. The CDR3 consists of 15 residues. CDR3 coding DNA: TGTGCCAGCCTTCGGAGCAGGGGATCCACCGGGGAGCTGTTTTTT. Amino acids: CASLRSRGSTGELFF.

Of note for this clonotype: The junction does not match germline at one end; this may be a read error. The genes are TRBV30 and TRBJ1-1; D is uncertain. CDR3 size: 11 residues. Per the germline V gene, CDR1 is GTSNPN and CDR2 is SVGIG (reference sequence). The CDR3, as DNA: TGTGCCTGGAGTGAAGGGCTTGAATCTTTCTTT. This gives the protein CAWSEGLESFF.

The chain has TRBV4-1 and TRBJ1-2; possible D gene TRBD1, 5 bases. Trimming removed 4 bases at V and 1 base at J, with 16 bases between. The germline V gene encodes CDR1 MGHRA and CDR2 YSYEKL. CDR3 length: 16 residues. CDR3 DNA sequence: TGCGCCAGCAGCCGAGGGGTCGAGAAAAGTAACTATGGCTACACCTTC. Translation: CASSRGVEKSNYGYTF.

This chain joins TRBV12-3 or TRBV12-4 and TRBJ2-1; TRBD2 matches at 7 bases. The J segment lost 2 bases and the V segment lost 8 bases, leaving 9 bases of the junction unmatched. The CDR3 covers 15 residues. The CDR3 sequence is CASFGGSAAYNEQFF. The CDR3 DNA sequence: TGTGCCAGCTTTGGCGGGAGTGCGGCCTACAATGAGCAGTTCTTC.

The genes are TRBV7-2 and TRBJ2-1; D call uncertain. The V gene lost 5 bases and the J gene lost 2 bases, with 13 bases spanning the gap. Germline CDR1 reads SGHTA; CDR2 reads FQGNSA. The CDR3 is made up of 15 amino acids. DNA for the CDR3: TGTGCCAGCAGCCTCGAAAATCGGCCCTACAATGAGCAGTTCTTC. Encoded protein: CASSLENRPYNEQFF.

In this sample, this clonotype turned up a few times. The chain employs TRBV28 and TRBJ2-3; D is unresolved. The CDR3 consists of 15 residues. The V end was cut by 0 bases, the J end by 1 base, with 8 bases between. Germline V gene lookup returns CDR1 MDHEN and CDR2 SYDVKM. The CDR3 protein is CASSLWARRTDTQYF. CDR3 nucleotide sequence: TGTGCCAGCAGTTTATGGGCACGCCGCACAGATACGCAGTATTTT. Supplemented by reference TRBV28 and TRBJ2-3, the full variable domain reads DVKVTQSSRYLVKRTGEKVFLECVQDMDHENMFWYRQDPGLGLRLIYFSYDVKMKEKGDIPEGYSVSREKKERFSLILESASTNQTSMYLCASSLWARRTDTQYFGPGTRLTVL.

This clonotype was seen a few times. The rearrangement links TRBV29-1 to TRBJ2-7; possibly TRBD1 for D (5 bases). Trimming pared 4 bases from V and 0 bases from J, leaving 13 bases between. This CDR3 contains 14 residues. CDR1 and CDR2 (germline): SQVTM, ANQGSEA. The CDR3 coding sequence is TGCAGCGTTGGGGGCGTTTTGAGCTCCTACGAGCAGTACTTC. This translates into CSVGGVLSSYEQYF.

The J gene is TRBJ1-1, the V gene TRBV2; 8 nucleotides match TRBD1. The J segment lost 3 bases and the V segment lost 6 bases, leaving 6 bases of the junction unmatched. Germline V gives CDR1 SNHLY, CDR2 FYNNEI. The CDR3 runs 14 residues. The CDR3 loop reads CASRATGQDTEAFF. Here the CDR3 DNA reads TGTGCCAGCAGAGCAACGGGACAGGACACTGAAGCTTTCTTT.

This chain connects TRBV9 to TRBJ1-3; 9 positions match TRBD1. Germline values: CDR1 SGDLS, CDR2 YYNGEE. Trimming cost V 3 bases and J 4 bases; bases outside gene matches: 8. CDR3 size: 16 residues. The CDR3 is CASSGPRDRVGNTIYF. CDR3 in DNA: TGTGCCAGCAGCGGACCCCGGGACAGGGTCGGAAACACCATATATTTT.